The clone carrying this T cell receptor (beta chain) was seen more than once but under ten times. The antigen is not known. The junction had 7 bases not matched to a gene; V was cut back by 3 bases and J by 6 bases. Per germline, CDR1 DFQATT and CDR2 SNEGSKA (reference sequence). This CDR3 is built from 13 residues. These data originate in a study of response to subunit inactivated influenza vaccine. Study outcomes and limitations: Authors suggested seasonal influenza vaccinations each recruit few new T cells.

TCRdb redid the calling of the RT-PCR reads with MiXCR, one entry per CDR3 protein. The table has around 580,000 distinct CDR3 sequences, about an eighth seen once. The receptor was isolated from a man aged 45 to 65 who received an inactivated influenza vaccine. This sample comprised PBMCs from blood, obtained on the day of vaccination. This chain joins TRBV20-1 and TRBJ2-5, with TRBD1 matching 7 bases. For the CDR3, the DNA is TGCAGTGCTAGGACAGGGACGAGGCAGACCCAGTACTTC. Protein: CSARTGTRQTQYF.